The clone carrying this T cell receptor beta chain came up once. Documented treatment: randomized to nivolumab then ipilimumab (arm A) or the reverse (arm B). Per the germline V gene, CDR1 is SEHNR and CDR2 is FQNEAQ (reference sequence). The CDR3 consists of 12 residues. The germline V and J ends were trimmed by 11 bases and 2 bases, with 12 bases remaining between them. The data belong to a study of sequential checkpoint blockade in melanoma. Here immunoSEQ multiplex PCR was the method, and the copy in TCRdb shows in-frame clones only, minus some. The sample lists tens of thousands of clones; less than 90% were seen once.

The rearrangement links TRBV7-9 to TRBJ1-1, with D perhaps TRBD1 (5 bases). This receptor was taken from a human donor with melanoma. The sample consisted of CD8+ T cells sorted from blood (inferred from file names), taken from a patient given nivolumab and ipilimumab in sequence. The CDR3 here is CASQDLNTEAFF. CDR3 in DNA: TGTGCCTCACAGGACCTAAACACTGAAGCTTTCTTT.